The next 32 T cell receptor beta chains were all read from a single sample in a study of cytomegalovirus exposure and HLA in healthy donors (dated by TCRdb to 2017 to 2019). Receptor amplification or capture employed the immunoSEQ multiplex PCR assay. A mixture of 60 forward primers for TCR Vbeta segments and 13 reverse primers for TCR Jbeta segments was used in the multiplex PCR. The source is immuneACCESS, and TCRdb retained only in-frame sequences with V and J called. Part of the clones is not carried over; for the studies checked, unresolved V genes explain less than half of this, and the remainder is unexplained. Across this sample there are around 150,000 clones, with roughly 76% seen only once. The top ten constitute 1.2% to 1.5% of the sample. The sample comprised PBMCs. The receptors shown here come from a man between 60 and 70 years old in good health and CMV-seronegative.

The rearrangement joins TRBV19 to TRBJ1-2; D is unresolved. The CDR3 spans 15 residues. In germline, CDR1 is LNHDA, CDR2 SQIVND (reference sequence). V lost 5 bases to trimming and J lost 4 bases, with 17 bases between them. In DNA form, the CDR3 reads TGTGCCAGTAGTCCCTCGCCCGGACTGAGCTATGGCTACACCTTC. Translation: CASSPSPGLSYGYTF. Full variable domain (outside the CDR3, taken from reference TRBV19 and TRBJ1-2): DGGITQSPKYLFRKEGQNVTLSCEQNLNHDAMYWYRQDPGQGLRLIYYSQIVNDFQKGDIAEGYSVSREKKESFPLTVTSAQKNPTAFYLCASSPSPGLSYGYTFGSGTRLTVV.

Notes on this clone: The sample holds other DNA sequences that translate to the same CDR3. The gene calls are TRBV19 and TRBJ2-2; tentatively, D is TRBD2 (6 bases). CDR3 size: 13 residues. V lost 6 bases and J lost 5, with 10 bases in between. Germline CDR1 is LNHDA and CDR2 is SQIVND (reference sequence). The CDR3 nucleotides read TGTGCCAGTAGGGCTGGGGGGACCGGGGAGCTGTTTTTT. Translation gives CASRAGGTGELFF. The variable domain in full, completed from reference TRBV19 and TRBJ2-2, reads DGGITQSPKYLFRKEGQNVTLSCEQNLNHDAMYWYRQDPGQGLRLIYYSQIVNDFQKGDIAEGYSVSREKKESFPLTVTSAQKNPTAFYLCASRAGGTGELFFGEGSRLTVL.

The J gene is TRBJ1-4, the V gene TRBV9; D not certain. The V end lost 0 bases, the J end lost 8 bases, and 8 bases lay between the germline ends. Germline V lookup: CDR1 SGDLS, CDR2 YYNGEE. CDR3 size: 13 residues. In DNA form, the CDR3 reads TGTGCCAGCAGCGTAGGCACAGTCGAAAAACTGTTTTTT. Amino acid sequence: CASSVGTVEKLFF.

This sequence joins TRBV28 and TRBJ2-3; no reliable D call. Germline-derived CDR1 and CDR2 are MDHEN and SYDVKM. CDR3 size: 12 residues. V shed 6 bases and J shed 4 bases, with 8 bases lying between them. CDR3 loop: CASSLYSDTQYF. DNA of the CDR3: TGTGCCAGCAGCCTCTATTCAGATACGCAGTATTTT.

This clone has a handful of counts. The chain employs TRBV9 and TRBJ2-2; 10 bases are a match to TRBD2. In germline, CDR1 is SGDLS, CDR2 YYNGEE. This CDR3 is built from 14 residues. The V gene end was trimmed by 7 bases and the J gene end by 0 bases; junction bases not matched to a gene: 0. In nucleotides, the CDR3 is TGTGCCAGCGGACTAGCGGCGAACACCGGGGAGCTGTTTTTT. This translates into CASGLAANTGELFF.

This clone was seen a handful of times. The rearrangement joins TRBV28 to TRBJ1-2; the D gene is possibly TRBD1 (5 bases). Germline CDR1 reads MDHEN; CDR2 reads SYDVKM. This CDR3 contains 16 residues. The ends were cut back, 5 bases at V and 8 bases at J, with 24 bases in the middle. CDR3 in DNA: TGTGCCAGCAGTCACTACTCTGGCAGGGATGATTTAGGCTACACCTTC. Translated: CASSHYSGRDDLGYTF.

The chain has TRBV5-1 and TRBJ2-5; no firm D call. The V end was cut by 2 bases, the J end by 3 bases, with 8 bases between. Germline assignment: CDR1 SGHRS and CDR2 YFSETQ. The CDR3 is made up of 13 amino acids. The CDR3 coding sequence is TGCGCCAGCAGCTTTAGCACCGAAGAGACCCAGTACTTC. It codes for CASSFSTEETQYF.

This clone was detected only once. This chain links TRBV7-3 with TRBJ2-5, with D uncertain. Trimming cost V 4 bases and J 4 bases, with 13 bases left between them. The CDR3 has 14 residues. Looked up from germline, CDR1 is SGHTA and CDR2 is FQGTGA. In nucleotides, the CDR3 is TGTGCCAGCAGCTCTATGGCTAGTTTAGAGACCCAGTACTTC. Translating gives CASSSMASLETQYF.

In this sample, this clone turned up once. The germline gene is not matched at one end of the junction; a read error may be the cause. This sequence joins TRBV28 and TRBJ2-5, with 16 bases fitting TRBD2. CDR3 size: 15 residues. Germline V gives CDR1 MDHEN, CDR2 SYDVKM. The CDR3 DNA reads TGTGCCAGCACGCTAGGGACTAGCGGGAGGGCCGTTCTCCACTTC. This encodes CASTLGTSGRAVLHF.

This clone was detected only a few times. CDR3 loop: CSGQLAGLYNEQFF. The CDR3 nucleotides are TGCAGCGGCCAACTAGCGGGGTTGTACAATGAGCAGTTCTTC. The chain links TRBV29-1 to TRBJ2-1; 10 bases line up with TRBD2. From germline, CDR1 is SQVTM and CDR2 ANQGSEA. Unmatched junction bases numbered 7, after V lost 7 bases and J lost 4 bases. This CDR3 region has 14 residues.

In nucleotides, the CDR3 is TGTGCCAGCAGCCCCCCGGGGGATCAGCCCCAGCATTTT. Residues: CASSPPGDQPQHF. V is TRBV7-9 and J is TRBJ1-5, with D possibly matching TRBD1 (5 bases). CDR1 is SEHNR, CDR2 FQNEAQ, per germline (reference sequence). There are 13 residues in the CDR3. Trimming shortened V by 5 bases and J by 5 bases, and 10 bases separated the two germline ends.

The rearrangement uses TRBV28 and TRBJ2-7, with TRBD1 identical over 7 bases. From germline, CDR1 is MDHEN and CDR2 SYDVKM. V gave up 8 bases and J gave up 4 bases; unmatched junction bases: 8. The CDR3 runs 13 residues. CDR3 amino acids: CASRTGGIYEQYF. The CDR3 DNA sequence: TGTGCCAGCCGGACAGGTGGAATTTACGAGCAGTACTTC.

A remark on this clone: One end of the junction fails to match germline, which may point to a read error. The chain employs TRBV6-1 and TRBJ2-5, with TRBD2 identical over 12 bases. CDR3 length: 12 amino acids. Germline CDR1 and CDR2: MNHNS and SASEGT. The CDR3 loop reads CASSARLAGGDF. CDR3 coding DNA: TGTGCCAGCAGTGCCCGTCTAGCGGGGGGGGACTTC.

The rearrangement uses TRBV28 and TRBJ2-1; 7 bases align to TRBD2. Germline CDR1 and CDR2: MDHEN and SYDVKM. V lost 5 bases, J lost 10 bases, and 11 bases stayed unmatched. The length of the CDR3 is 14 residues. The chain's CDR3 is CASSSGDYPEEQFF. CDR3 coding DNA: TGTGCCAGCAGTAGCGGGGACTATCCCGAGGAGCAGTTCTTC.

The chain joins TRBV7-9 to TRBJ1-3, with TRBD1 matching over 7 bases. The J segment lost 4 bases and the V segment lost 3 bases, leaving 6 bases of the junction unmatched. This CDR3 is 15 amino acids long. Germline V gene data show CDR1 as SEHNR and CDR2 as FQNEAQ (reference sequence). The CDR3 protein is CASSFDREGGNTIYF. The CDR3 DNA follows: TGTGCCAGCAGCTTTGACAGGGAAGGCGGAAACACCATATATTTT. Using reference TRBV7-9 and TRBJ1-3 for the parts outside the CDR3, the full variable domain is DTGVSQNPRHKITKRGQNVTFRCDPISEHNRLYWYRQTLGQGPEFLTYFQNEAQLEKSRLLSDRFSAERPKGSFSTLEIQRTEQGDSAMYLCASSFDREGGNTIYFGEGSWLTVV.

The gene calls are TRBV29-1 and TRBJ2-1, with 8 positions matching TRBD2. CDR3 length equals 14 residues. The ends lost 6 bases at V and 3 bases at J; junction bases unmatched: 7. Germline V CDR1 and CDR2: SQVTM, ANQGSEA. The CDR3 is CSVGGGTFYNEQFF. The CDR3 region has the DNA TGCAGCGTCGGGGGGGGGACTTTCTACAATGAGCAGTTCTTC.

The rearrangement joins TRBV29-1 to TRBJ2-7, with 10 bases that match TRBD2. Losses at the gene ends were 4 bases for V and 6 bases for J; bases not matched to a gene: 9. The CDR3 has 14 residues. CDR1 is SQVTM, CDR2 ANQGSEA, per germline. CDR3 amino acids: CSVATKSGRAEQYF. DNA for the CDR3: TGCAGCGTTGCAACAAAAAGCGGGAGGGCCGAGCAGTACTTC.

The chain joins TRBV12-5 to TRBJ2-5; 8 bases line up with TRBD1. The CDR3 runs 16 residues. With 5 bases clipped from V and 5 bases from J, the junction kept 13 bases outside the gene matches. Germline V gene sequence: CDR1 LGHNT, CDR2 FRNRAP. In DNA form, the CDR3 reads TGTGCTAGTGGTATCCCAGGAGAGGACAGGGAGGAGACCCAGTACTTC. Its translation: CASGIPGEDREETQYF.

The chain joins TRBV7-2 to TRBJ2-1, with 12 bases identical to TRBD2. The junction had 6 bases not matched to a gene; V was cut back by 0 bases and J by 0 bases. The CDR3 is made up of 19 amino acids. Germline V lookup: CDR1 SGHTA, CDR2 FQGNSA. For the CDR3, the DNA is TGTGCCAGCAGCTTAGCTGCTAGCGGGGGGGCCCCCTCCTACAATGAGCAGTTCTTC. It specifies CASSLAASGGAPSYNEQFF. Supplemented by reference TRBV7-2 and TRBJ2-1, the full variable domain reads GAGVSQSPSNKVTEKGKDVELRCDPISGHTALYWYRQSLGQGLEFLIYFQGNSAPDKSGLPSDRFSAERTGGSVSTLTIQRTQQEDSAVYLCASSLAASGGAPSYNEQFFGPGTRLTVL.

The chain combines TRBV11-2 with TRBJ1-1; 7 bases map to TRBD1. This CDR3 region has 14 residues. With 5 bases clipped from V and 4 bases from J, the junction kept 7 bases outside the gene matches. Germline CDR1 SGHAT, CDR2 FQNNGV. The CDR3 DNA follows: TGTGCCAGCAGCAGATCAGGGGGGACCACTGAAGCTTTCTTT. Protein sequence: CASSRSGGTTEAFF.

The chain carries TRBV6-1 and TRBJ1-3, with D maybe TRBD1 (6 bases). V was clipped by 4 bases and J by 4 bases, with 11 bases between them. CDR3 length equals 14 residues. In germline, CDR1 is MNHNS, CDR2 SASEGT. DNA for the CDR3: TGTGCCAGCAGTGGAACAGGGTCGGGAAACACCATATATTTT. Translation gives CASSGTGSGNTIYF.

The sample holds a few counts of this clone. The rearrangement links TRBV5-6 to TRBJ2-3; possibly TRBD1 for D (6 bases). The CDR3 contains 14 residues. V was pared by 1 base and J by 2 bases, with 8 bases between. In germline, CDR1 is SGHDT, CDR2 YYEEEE. The CDR3 loop reads CASSLTGITDTQYF. DNA of the CDR3: TGTGCCAGCAGCTTGACAGGGATCACAGATACGCAGTATTTT.

This clone was seen only a few times. V usage is TRBV5-1 and J usage is TRBJ2-2, with TRBD1 as a possible D gene (5 bases). In germline, CDR1 is SGHRS, CDR2 YFSETQ. Trimming shortened V by 5 bases and J by 6 bases, and 20 bases separated the two germline ends. CDR3 length: 16 amino acids. CDR3 bases: TGCGCCAGCAGAGCCGTGGCAGGGCCTCTCGCCGGGGAGCTGTTTTTT. Protein sequence: CASRAVAGPLAGELFF.

The chain has TRBV28 and TRBJ1-2; D may be TRBD1 (6 bases). Trimming removed 5 bases from V and 7 bases from J, with 17 bases in between. CDR3 size: 14 residues. Germline V gene sequence: CDR1 MDHEN, CDR2 SYDVKM. The chain's CDR3 is CASSRGGPRGGYTF. The CDR3 nucleotides read TGTGCCAGCAGTCGGGGGGGCCCCCGTGGTGGCTACACCTTC.

Written as DNA, the CDR3 is TGTGCCAGCAGTTTGAGGGACAGGGGACAAGTAGGCTCCTACGAGCAGTACTTC. It specifies CASSLRDRGQVGSYEQYF. The chain joins TRBV28 to TRBJ2-7, with 10 bases matching TRBD1. V trimming: 3 bases; J trimming: 0 bases; junction bases outside the gene matches: 11. In germline, CDR1 is MDHEN, CDR2 SYDVKM. There are 18 residues in the CDR3.

The chain couples TRBV25-1 to TRBJ2-3; D is undetermined. The CDR3 spans 13 residues. Trimming took off 10 bases at V and 6 bases at J, with 17 bases between the two ends. Germline V CDR1 and CDR2: MGHDK, SYGVNS. The CDR3 DNA is TGTGCCACTGAAATGGATTACGGGGATACGCAGTATTTT. Amino acids: CATEMDYGDTQYF.

V usage is TRBV7-3 and J usage is TRBJ2-1, with 7 nucleotides matching TRBD2. The germline V gene has CDR1 SGHTA and CDR2 FQGTGA. This CDR3 is 15 amino acids long. The ends lost 4 bases at V and 7 bases at J; junction bases unmatched: 10. The CDR3 region is CASSSQISGLNEQFF. As DNA, the CDR3 is TGTGCCAGCAGCTCCCAGATTAGCGGGTTAAATGAGCAGTTCTTC.

This chain joins TRBV5-8 and TRBJ2-7; 7 bases fit TRBD1. Germline trimming cut 4 bases from V and 1 base from J; bases unmatched to any gene: 11. CDR1 is SGHTS and CDR2 is YDEGEE in the germline V gene. The CDR3 totals 16 residues. The DNA of the CDR3 is TGTGCCAGCAGCCCCGACAGGGTACCAGCTTCCTACGAGCAGTACTTC. Translated, it gives CASSPDRVPASYEQYF. Filled out from reference TRBV5-8 and TRBJ2-7, the complete variable domain reads EAGVTQSPTHLIKTRGQQATLRCSPISGHTSVYWYQQALGLGLQFLLWYDEGEERNRGNFPPRFSGRQFPNYSSELNVNALELEDSALYLCASSPDRVPASYEQYFGPGTRLTVT.

This clone has only a few counts. The chain recombines TRBV6-1 with TRBJ2-7, with D perhaps TRBD2 (6 bases). The CDR3 has 16 amino acids. Germline loops: CDR1 MNHNS, CDR2 SASEGT. Trimming removed 4 bases from V and 0 bases from J, with 16 bases in between. Here the CDR3 DNA reads TGTGCCAGCAGTGGATCGTGGGGACTGAGCTCCTACGAGCAGTACTTC. Amino acid sequence: CASSGSWGLSSYEQYF.

The CDR3, as DNA: TGTGCCAGCAGCGACCCGGGACTAGCTTCCAGCTATGAGCAGTTCTTC. Translated: CASSDPGLASSYEQFF. The rearrangement links TRBV6-6 to TRBJ2-1; 9 bases line up with TRBD2. In germline, CDR1 is MNHNY, CDR2 SVGAGI (reference sequence). The V gene end was trimmed by 6 bases and the J gene end by 8 bases; junction bases not matched to a gene: 14. The CDR3 is 16 residues long.

The chain is built from TRBV10-3 and TRBJ2-5; maybe TRBD1 (6 bases). The V end was cut by 4 bases, the J end by 1 base, with 7 bases between. The CDR3 consists of 13 residues. Germline V lookup: CDR1 ENHRY, CDR2 SYGVKD. The CDR3 sequence is CAISGTVQETQYF. The CDR3 DNA follows: TGTGCCATCAGTGGGACAGTCCAAGAGACCCAGTACTTC.

This chain connects TRBV9 to TRBJ2-5, with 16 bases aligning to TRBD2. Germline assignment: CDR1 SGDLS and CDR2 YYNGEE. V dropped 7 bases and J dropped 5; count of bases not matched to a gene: 11. This CDR3 is built from 17 residues. CDR3 residues: CASSTGTSGGAGETQYF. The CDR3 region has the DNA TGTGCCAGCTCCACCGGGACTAGCGGGGGGGCCGGGGAGACCCAGTACTTC. The full variable domain, completed using reference TRBV9 and TRBJ2-5, is DSGVTQTPKHLITATGQRVTLRCSPRSGDLSVYWYQQSLDQGLQFLIQYYNGEERAKGNILERFSAQQFPDLHSELNLSSLELGDSALYFCASSTGTSGGAGETQYFGPGTRLLVL.